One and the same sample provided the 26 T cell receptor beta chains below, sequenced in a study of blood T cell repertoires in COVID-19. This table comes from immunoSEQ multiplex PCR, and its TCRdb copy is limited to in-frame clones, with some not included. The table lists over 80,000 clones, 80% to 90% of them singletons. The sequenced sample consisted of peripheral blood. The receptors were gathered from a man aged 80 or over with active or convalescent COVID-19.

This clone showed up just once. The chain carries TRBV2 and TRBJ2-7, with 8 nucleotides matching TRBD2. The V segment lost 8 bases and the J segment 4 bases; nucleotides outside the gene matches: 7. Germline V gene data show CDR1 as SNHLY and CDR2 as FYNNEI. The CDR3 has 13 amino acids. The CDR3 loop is CASGRTSRYEQYF. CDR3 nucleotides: TGTGCCAGCGGCCGGACTAGCAGGTACGAGCAGTACTTC.

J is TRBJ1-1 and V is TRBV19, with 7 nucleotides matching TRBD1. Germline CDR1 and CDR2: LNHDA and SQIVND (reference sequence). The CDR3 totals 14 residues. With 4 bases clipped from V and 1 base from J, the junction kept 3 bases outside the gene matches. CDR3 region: CASSTWTGNTEAFF. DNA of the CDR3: TGTGCCAGTAGTACCTGGACAGGGAACACTGAAGCTTTCTTT.

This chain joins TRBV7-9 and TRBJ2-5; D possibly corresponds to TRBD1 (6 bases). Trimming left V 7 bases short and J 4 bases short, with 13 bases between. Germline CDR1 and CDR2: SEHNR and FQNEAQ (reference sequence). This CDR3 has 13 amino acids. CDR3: CASNKQGGETQYF. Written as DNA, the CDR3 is TGTGCCAGCAACAAACAGGGTGGAGAGACCCAGTACTTC.

CDR3 protein: CASSPGTVGYTF. CDR3 coding DNA: TGTGCCAGCAGCCCTGGGACAGTCGGCTACACCTTC. The chain links TRBV7-8 to TRBJ1-2; 7 nucleotides align to TRBD1. CDR1 and CDR2 (germline): SGHVS, FQNEAQ. Losses at the gene ends were 5 bases for V and 8 bases for J; bases not matched to a gene: 5. This CDR3 region has 12 residues.

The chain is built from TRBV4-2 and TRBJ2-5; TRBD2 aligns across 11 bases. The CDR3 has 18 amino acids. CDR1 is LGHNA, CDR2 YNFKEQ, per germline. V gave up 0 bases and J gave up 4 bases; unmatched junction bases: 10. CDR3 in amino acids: CASSQEIAGGPAAETQYF. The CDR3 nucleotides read TGTGCCAGCAGCCAAGAAATAGCGGGAGGGCCGGCTGCAGAGACCCAGTACTTC.

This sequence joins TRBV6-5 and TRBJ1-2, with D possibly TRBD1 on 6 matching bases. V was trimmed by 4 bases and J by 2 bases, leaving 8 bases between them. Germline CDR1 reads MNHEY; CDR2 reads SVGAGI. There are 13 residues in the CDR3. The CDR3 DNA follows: TGTGCCAGCAGTTCTGGACAGAACTATGGCTACACCTTC. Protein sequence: CASSSGQNYGYTF.

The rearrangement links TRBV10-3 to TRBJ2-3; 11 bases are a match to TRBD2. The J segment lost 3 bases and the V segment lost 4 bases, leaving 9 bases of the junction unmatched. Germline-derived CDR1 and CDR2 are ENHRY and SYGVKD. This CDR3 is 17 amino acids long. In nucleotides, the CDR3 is TGTGCCATCAGTGTTGGGCTAGCGGGGGGAGGTACAGATACGCAGTATTTT. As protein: CAISVGLAGGGTDTQYF.

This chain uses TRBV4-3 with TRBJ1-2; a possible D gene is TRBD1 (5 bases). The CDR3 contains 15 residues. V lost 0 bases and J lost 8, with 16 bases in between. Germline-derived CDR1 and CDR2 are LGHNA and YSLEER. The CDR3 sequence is CASSQDYRGQGGYTF. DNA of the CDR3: TGCGCCAGCAGCCAAGATTATAGAGGCCAGGGAGGCTACACCTTC.

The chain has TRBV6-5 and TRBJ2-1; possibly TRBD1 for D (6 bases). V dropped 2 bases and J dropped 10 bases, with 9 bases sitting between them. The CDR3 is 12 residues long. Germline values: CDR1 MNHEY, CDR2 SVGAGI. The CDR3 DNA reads TGTGCCAGCAGTTACGGGGGCAGCGAGCAGTTCTTC. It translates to CASSYGGSEQFF.

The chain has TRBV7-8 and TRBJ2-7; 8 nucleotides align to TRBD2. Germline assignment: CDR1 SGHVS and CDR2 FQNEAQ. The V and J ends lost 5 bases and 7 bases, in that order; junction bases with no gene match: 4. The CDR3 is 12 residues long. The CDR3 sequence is CASSRPGGEQYF. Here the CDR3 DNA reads TGTGCCAGCAGCCGCCCGGGGGGGGAGCAGTACTTC.

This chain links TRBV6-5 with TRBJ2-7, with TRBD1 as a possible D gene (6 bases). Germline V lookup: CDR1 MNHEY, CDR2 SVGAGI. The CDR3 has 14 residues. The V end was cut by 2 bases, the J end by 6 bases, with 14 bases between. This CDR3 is CASSYLTGTLEQYF. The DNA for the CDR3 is TGTGCCAGCAGTTACCTTACCGGGACACTCGAGCAGTACTTC.

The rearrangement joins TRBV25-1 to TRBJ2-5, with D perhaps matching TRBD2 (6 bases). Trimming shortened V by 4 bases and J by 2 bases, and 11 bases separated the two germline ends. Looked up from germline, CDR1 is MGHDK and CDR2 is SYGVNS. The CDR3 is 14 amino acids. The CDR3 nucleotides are TGTGCCAGCAGTGCGTCGGGGACTCAAGAGACCCAGTACTTC. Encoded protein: CASSASGTQETQYF.

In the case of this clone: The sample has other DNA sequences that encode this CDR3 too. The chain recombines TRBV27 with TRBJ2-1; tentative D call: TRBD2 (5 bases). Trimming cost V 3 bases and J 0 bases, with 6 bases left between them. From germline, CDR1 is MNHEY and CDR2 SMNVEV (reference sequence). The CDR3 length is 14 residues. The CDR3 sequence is CASSFSGSYNEQFF. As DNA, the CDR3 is TGTGCCAGCAGTTTCAGCGGCTCCTACAATGAGCAGTTCTTC.

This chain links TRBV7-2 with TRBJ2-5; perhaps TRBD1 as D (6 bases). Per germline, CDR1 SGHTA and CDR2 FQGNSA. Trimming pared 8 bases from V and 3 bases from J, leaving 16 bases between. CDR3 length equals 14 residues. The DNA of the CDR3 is TGTGCCAGCTTAAGGCTTAGGACAGAAGAGACCCAGTACTTC. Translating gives CASLRLRTEETQYF.

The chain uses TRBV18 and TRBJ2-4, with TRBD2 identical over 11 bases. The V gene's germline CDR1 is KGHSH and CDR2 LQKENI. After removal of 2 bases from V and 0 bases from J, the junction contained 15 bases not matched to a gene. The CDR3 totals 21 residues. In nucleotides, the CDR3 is TGTGCCAGCTCACCAATCGCGGGGACCGGGACTAGCGGAATAGCCAAAAACATTCAGTACTTC. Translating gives CASSPIAGTGTSGIAKNIQYF. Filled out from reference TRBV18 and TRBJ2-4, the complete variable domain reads NAGVMQNPRHLVRRRGQEARLRCSPMKGHSHVYWYRQLPEEGLKFMVYLQKENIIDESGMPKERFSAEFPKEGPSILRIQQVVRGDSAAYFCASSPIAGTGTSGIAKNIQYFGAGTRLSVL.

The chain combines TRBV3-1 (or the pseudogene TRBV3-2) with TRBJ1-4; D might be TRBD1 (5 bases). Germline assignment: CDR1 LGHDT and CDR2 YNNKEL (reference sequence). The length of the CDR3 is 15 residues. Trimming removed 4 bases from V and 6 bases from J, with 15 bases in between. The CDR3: CASSPRGTVYEKLFF. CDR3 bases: TGTGCCAGCAGCCCCCGCGGGACGGTCTATGAAAAACTGTTTTTT.

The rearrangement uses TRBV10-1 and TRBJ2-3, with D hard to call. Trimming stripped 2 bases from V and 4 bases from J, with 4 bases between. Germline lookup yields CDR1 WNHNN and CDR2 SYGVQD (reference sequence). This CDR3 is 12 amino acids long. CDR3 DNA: TGCGCCAGCAGTGAGGAGGCAGATACGCAGTATTTT. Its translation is CASSEEADTQYF.

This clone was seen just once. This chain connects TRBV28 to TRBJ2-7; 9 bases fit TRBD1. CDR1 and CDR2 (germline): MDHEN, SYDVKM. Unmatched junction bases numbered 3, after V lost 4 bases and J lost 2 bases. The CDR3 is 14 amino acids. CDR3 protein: CASSSQGATYEQYF. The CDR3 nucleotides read TGTGCCAGCAGTTCACAGGGGGCTACCTACGAGCAGTACTTC.

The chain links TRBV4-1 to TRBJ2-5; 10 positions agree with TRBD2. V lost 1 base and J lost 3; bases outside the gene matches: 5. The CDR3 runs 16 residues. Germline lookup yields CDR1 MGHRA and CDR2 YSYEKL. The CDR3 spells CASSQASGRAEETQYF. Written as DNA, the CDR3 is TGCGCCAGCAGCCAAGCGAGCGGGAGGGCAGAAGAGACCCAGTACTTC.

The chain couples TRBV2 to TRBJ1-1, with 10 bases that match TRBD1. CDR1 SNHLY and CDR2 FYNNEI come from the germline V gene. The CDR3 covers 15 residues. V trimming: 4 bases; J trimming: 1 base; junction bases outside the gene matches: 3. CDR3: CASSADRGANTEAFF. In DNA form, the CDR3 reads TGTGCCAGCAGTGCGGACAGGGGGGCGAACACTGAAGCTTTCTTT.

CDR3 sequence reads: CASSLMRAGGSYNEQFF. For the CDR3, the DNA is TGTGCCAGCAGCCTTATGAGGGCGGGAGGCTCCTACAATGAGCAGTTCTTC. The chain links TRBV11-2 to TRBJ2-1; 8 bases agree with TRBD2. CDR1 and CDR2 from the germline V gene are SGHAT and FQNNGV. There are 17 residues in the CDR3. The V and J ends lost 5 bases and 0 bases, in that order; junction bases with no gene match: 9.

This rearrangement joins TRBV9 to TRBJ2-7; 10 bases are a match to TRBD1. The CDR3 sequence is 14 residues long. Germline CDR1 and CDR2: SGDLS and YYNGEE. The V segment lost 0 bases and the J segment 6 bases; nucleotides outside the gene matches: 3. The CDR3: CASSVGGTGVEQYF. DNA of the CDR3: TGTGCCAGCAGCGTAGGGGGGACAGGGGTCGAGCAGTACTTC.

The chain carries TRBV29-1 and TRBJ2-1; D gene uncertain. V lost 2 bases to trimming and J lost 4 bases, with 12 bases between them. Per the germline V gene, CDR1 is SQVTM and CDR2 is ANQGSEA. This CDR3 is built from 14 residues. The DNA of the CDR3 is TGCAGCGTTGAATGGGCAGTACGATACAATGAGCAGTTCTTC. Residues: CSVEWAVRYNEQFF.

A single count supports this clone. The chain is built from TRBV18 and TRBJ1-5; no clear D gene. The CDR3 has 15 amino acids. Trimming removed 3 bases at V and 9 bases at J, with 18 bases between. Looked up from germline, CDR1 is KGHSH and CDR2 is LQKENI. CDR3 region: CASSPSEGTVMPQHF. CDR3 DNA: TGTGCCAGCTCACCTTCGGAGGGCACGGTGATGCCCCAGCATTTT.

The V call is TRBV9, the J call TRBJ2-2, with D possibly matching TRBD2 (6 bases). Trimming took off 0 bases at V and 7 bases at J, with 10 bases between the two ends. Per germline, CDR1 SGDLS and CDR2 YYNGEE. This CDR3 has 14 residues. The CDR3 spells CASSVAGDFGELFF. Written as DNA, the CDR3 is TGTGCCAGCAGCGTAGCGGGGGATTTCGGGGAGCTGTTTTTT.

In nucleotides, the CDR3 is TGTGCCACCAGTGATGGCGGAGCCCCTGAAGCTTTCTTT. Its translation is CATSDGGAPEAFF. The chain recombines TRBV24-1 with TRBJ1-1; unclear D gene. The CDR3 is 13 amino acids. The V end was cut by 3 bases, the J end by 6 bases, with 10 bases between. Germline assignment: CDR1 KGHDR and CDR2 SFDVKD.